What follows is one TCR beta chain and its context. The PCR used 60 Vbeta and 13 Jbeta primers. TCRdb keeps only in-frame clones here, not all; method: immunoSEQ multiplex PCR. Among 100,000 to 150,000 clones listed, about 79% were seen once. This specimen belongs to a study of cytomegalovirus exposure and HLA in healthy donors. Trimming stripped 8 bases from V and 8 bases from J, with 10 bases between. This CDR3 has 12 residues. Germline-derived CDR1 and CDR2 are SGHNT and YENEEA. The receptor's source is a man aged 50 to 59 in good health and CMV-seronegative. The genes are TRBV11-3 and TRBJ1-6, with a possible D match to TRBD1 (5 bases). The sample comprised PBMCs. CDR3 sequence (DNA): TGTGCCAGCTTCAGGGCTCATTCACCCCTCCACTTT. Protein product: CASFRAHSPLHF.